This T cell receptor (beta chain) was identified during a study of T cell repertoires in cytomegalovirus infection. About the research overall: A matching HLA type, together with CMV infection, was signaled by public TCR beta signatures.

Note on this clonotype: Its antigen is undetermined. With a much larger clone just one base away, this may be a read error.

There are 12 residues in the CDR3. Per the germline V gene, CDR1 is MNHEY and CDR2 is SVGEGT. The V gene lost 3 bases and the J gene lost 8 bases, with 10 bases spanning the gap. MiXCR, run by TCRdb on the reads, gives a single entry per CDR3 protein. The sample contains 750,000 to 950,000 distinct CDR3 sequences, 25% to 30% of which appear only once. The rearrangement links TRBV6-2 or TRBV6-3 to TRBJ1-1; no clear D gene. This clonotype originated in a human donor in good health (CMV status not recorded). Some clones in this sample may be carry-over from other donors' samples. This specimen consisted of cultured CD8+ T cells from PBMCs, obtained from culture after CMV antigen stimulation. The CDR3 spells CASSYVPREAFF. The CDR3 DNA reads as TGTGCCAGCAGTTATGTTCCCCGGGAAGCTTTCTTT.